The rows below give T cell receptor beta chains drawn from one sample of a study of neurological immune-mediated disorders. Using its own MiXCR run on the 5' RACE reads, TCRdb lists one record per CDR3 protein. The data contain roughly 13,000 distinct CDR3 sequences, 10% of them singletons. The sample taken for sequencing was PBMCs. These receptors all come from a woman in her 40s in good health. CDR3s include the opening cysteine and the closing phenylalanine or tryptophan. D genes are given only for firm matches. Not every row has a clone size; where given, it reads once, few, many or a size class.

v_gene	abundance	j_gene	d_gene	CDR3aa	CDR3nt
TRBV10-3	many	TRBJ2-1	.	CAISNVGGGYEQFF	TGTGCCATCAGTAACGTCGGAGGGGGCTATGAGCAGTTCTTC
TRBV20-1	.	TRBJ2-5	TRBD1	CSAEPGQKQETQYF	TGCAGTGCTGAACCGGGACAGAAGCAAGAGACCCAGTACTTC
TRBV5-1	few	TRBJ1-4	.	CASSSELLGTRKLFF	TGCGCCAGCAGCTCAGAATTATTGGGAACGAGAAAACTGTTTTTT
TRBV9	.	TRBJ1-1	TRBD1	CAITGQGVGGTEAFF	TGTGCCATCACCGGACAGGGGGTGGGAGGCACTGAAGCTTTCTTT
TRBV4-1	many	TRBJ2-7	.	CASSQATGVGVEQYF	TGCGCCAGCAGCCAAGCCACGGGGGTTGGGGTCGAGCAGTACTTC
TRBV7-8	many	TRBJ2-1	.	CASSLGATRITSYNEQFF	TGTGCCAGCAGCTTAGGGGCTACACGGATTACCTCCTACAATGAGCAGTTCTTC
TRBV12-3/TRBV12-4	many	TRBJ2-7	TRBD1	CASSHYTPRQGKGSGQYF	TGTGCCAGCAGTCACTATACCCCACGACAGGGAAAGGGTAGTGGGCAGTACTTC
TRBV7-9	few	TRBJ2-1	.	CASSPRWEQFF	TGTGCCAGCAGCCCCAGATGGGAGCAGTTCTTC
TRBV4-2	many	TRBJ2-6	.	CASSQAASGANVLTF	TGTGCCAGCAGCCAAGCGGCCTCTGGGGCCAACGTCCTGACTTTC
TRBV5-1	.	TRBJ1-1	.	CASRNSNTEAFF	TGCGCCAGCAGGAACAGTAACACTGAAGCTTTCTTT
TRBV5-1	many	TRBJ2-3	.	CASSLDAGGASTDTQYF	TGCGCCAGCAGCTTGGATGCAGGCGGCGCAAGCACAGATACGCAGTATTTT
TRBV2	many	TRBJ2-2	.	CASSVGVAVTGELFF	TGTGCCAGCAGTGTGGGAGTAGCGGTCACCGGGGAGCTGTTTTTT
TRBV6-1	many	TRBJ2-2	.	CASSMRDGANTGELFF	TGTGCCAGCAGTATGCGGGACGGCGCGAACACCGGGGAGCTGTTTTTT
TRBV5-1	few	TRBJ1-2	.	CASSLNSGTSSGYTF	TGCGCCAGCAGCTTGAATTCCGGGACGAGTTCGGGCTACACCTTC
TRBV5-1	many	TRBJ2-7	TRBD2	CASSPAGSGRYEQYF	TGCGCCAGCAGCCCCGCGGGTAGCGGGAGATACGAGCAGTACTTC
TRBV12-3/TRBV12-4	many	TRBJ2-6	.	CASSDGGSLLSGANVLTF	TGTGCCAGCAGTGATGGGGGGTCCCTCCTCTCTGGGGCCAACGTCCTGACTTTC
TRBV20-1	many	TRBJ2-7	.	CSAREPAYEQYF	TGCAGTGCTAGAGAGCCCGCCTACGAGCAGTACTTC
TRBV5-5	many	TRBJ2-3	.	CASSLEWGADTQYF	TGTGCCAGCAGCTTGGAGTGGGGCGCAGATACGCAGTATTTT
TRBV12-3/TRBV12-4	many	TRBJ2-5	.	CASSSWRGAGTQYF	TGTGCCAGCAGTTCTTGGCGAGGGGCAGGGACCCAGTACTTC
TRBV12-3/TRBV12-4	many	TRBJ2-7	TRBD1	CASSRFRGLKGYEQYF	TGTGCCAGCAGTCGCTTCAGGGGGCTAAAGGGCTACGAGCAGTACTTC
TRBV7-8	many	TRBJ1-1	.	CASNEGGVDTEAFF	TGTGCCAGCAATGAAGGGGGGGTAGACACTGAAGCTTTCTTT
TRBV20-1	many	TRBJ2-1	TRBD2	CSARGLYYNEQFF	TGCAGTGCGAGGGGACTATATTACAATGAGCAGTTCTTC
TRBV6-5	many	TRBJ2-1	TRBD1	CASSPRQGVDNEQFF	TGTGCCAGCAGTCCGCGACAGGGGGTAGACAATGAGCAGTTCTTC
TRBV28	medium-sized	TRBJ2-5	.	CASRAQGWETQYF	TGTGCCAGCAGGGCACAGGGTTGGGAGACCCAGTACTTC
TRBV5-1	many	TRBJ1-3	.	CASGEGSGNTIYF	TGCGCCAGCGGGGAGGGATCTGGAAACACCATATATTTT
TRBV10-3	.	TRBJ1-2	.	CAISVEGSNYGYTF	TGTGCCATCAGTGTCGAGGGGTCTAACTATGGCTACACCTTC
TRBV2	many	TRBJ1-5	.	CASSEDSSQPQHF	TGTGCCAGCAGTGAAGACTCCTCTCAGCCCCAGCATTTT
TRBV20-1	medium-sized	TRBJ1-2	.	CSARAGRPYGYTF	TGCAGTGCTAGAGCCGGCAGACCTTATGGCTACACCTTC
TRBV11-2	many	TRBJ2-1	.	CASSLVWFGFNNEQFF	TGTGCCAGCAGCTTAGTTTGGTTCGGCTTTAACAATGAGCAGTTCTTC
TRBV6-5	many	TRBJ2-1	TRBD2	CASSRSGTSIDEQFF	TGTGCCAGCAGTAGGTCCGGGACTAGCATCGATGAGCAGTTCTTC
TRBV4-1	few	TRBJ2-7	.	CASSLPGSEQYF	TGCGCCAGCAGCCTGCCAGGATCCGAGCAGTACTTC
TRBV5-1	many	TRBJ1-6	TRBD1	CASSWEPGQGSPLHF	TGCGCCAGCAGCTGGGAACCGGGACAGGGATCACCCCTCCACTTT
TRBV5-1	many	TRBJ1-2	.	CASSAAGTWDGYTF	TGCGCCAGCAGCGCGGCCGGGACATGGGATGGCTACACCTTC
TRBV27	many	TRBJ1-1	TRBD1	CASSSSGTGGTEAFF	TGTGCCAGCAGCTCCTCCGGGACAGGGGGCACTGAAGCTTTCTTT
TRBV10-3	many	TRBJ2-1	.	CAISETGSNPNEQFF	TGTGCCATCAGTGAGACTGGTAGTAACCCCAATGAGCAGTTCTTC
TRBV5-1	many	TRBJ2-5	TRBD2	CASSLPSGETQYF	TGCGCCAGCAGCCTGCCTAGCGGGGAGACCCAGTACTTC
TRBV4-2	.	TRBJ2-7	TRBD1	CASSPGTGLYEQYF	TGTGCCAGCAGCCCTGGGACAGGGCTTTACGAGCAGTACTTC
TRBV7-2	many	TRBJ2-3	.	CASSRDSSTDTQYF	TGTGCCAGCAGCCGGGACTCATCTACAGATACGCAGTATTTT
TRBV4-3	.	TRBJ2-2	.	CASSLGLANTGELFF	TGCGCCAGCAGTTTGGGACTGGCGAACACCGGGGAGCTGTTTTTT